Listed here are 30 T cell receptor beta chains from one sample, sequenced in a study of OX40 agonist ivuxolimab in advanced cancers. Method: immunoSEQ multiplex PCR; TCRdb's copy keeps in-frame clones and lacks some. Found here are tens of thousands of clones, approximately 80% of them singletons; the top ten hold roughly 27%. Specimen: CD4+ or CD8+ T cells sorted from blood, collected in a trial of the OX40 agonist ivuxolimab. The receptors here all came from an adult with an advanced solid tumor such as melanoma, head and neck, liver or kidney cancer.

The chain combines TRBV28 with TRBJ2-7; D uncertain. CDR1 MDHEN and CDR2 SYDVKM come from the germline V gene. The V gene lost 10 bases and the J gene lost 0 bases, with 10 bases spanning the gap. The CDR3 has 12 amino acids. CDR3 amino acids: CATQEISYEQYF. The CDR3 nucleotides are TGTGCCACCCAAGAAATCTCCTACGAGCAGTACTTC.

The rearrangement links TRBV19 to TRBJ2-7; D may be TRBD2 (6 bases). The CDR3 is 14 amino acids. Germline V lookup: CDR1 LNHDA, CDR2 SQIVND (reference sequence). The V and J ends lost 0 bases and 4 bases respectively, with 10 bases between them. CDR3 residues: CASSIEAGRYEQYF. The CDR3 DNA sequence: TGTGCCAGTAGTATAGAGGCAGGGAGGTACGAGCAGTACTTC.

This clone was seen once. The chain links TRBV30 to TRBJ1-1; no clear D gene. This CDR3 is 13 amino acids long. Germline-derived CDR1 and CDR2 are GTSNPN and SVGIG (reference sequence). Trimming pared 2 bases from V and 4 bases from J, leaving 11 bases between. In DNA form, the CDR3 reads TGTGCCTGGAGTCCTGGGGTGGGCACTGAAGCTTTCTTT. Translated: CAWSPGVGTEAFF.

The V and J genes are TRBV6-5 and TRBJ2-2; D call uncertain. The V gene lost 0 bases and the J gene lost 6 bases, with 5 bases spanning the gap. CDR3 length: 13 amino acids. The V gene's germline CDR1 is MNHEY and CDR2 SVGAGI. The CDR3 sequence is CASSYSHPGELFF. DNA of the CDR3: TGTGCCAGCAGTTACTCCCACCCCGGGGAGCTGTTTTTT.

The chain is built from TRBV9 and TRBJ2-6, with D unclear. V shed 0 bases and J shed 2 bases, with 6 bases lying between them. Looked up from germline, CDR1 is SGDLS and CDR2 is YYNGEE. The CDR3 has 15 amino acids. The CDR3 spells CASSVVQTGANVLTF. The CDR3, as DNA: TGTGCCAGCAGCGTAGTACAGACTGGGGCCAACGTCCTGACTTTC.

V usage is TRBV7-6 and J usage is TRBJ2-3; D might be TRBD2 (5 bases). The length of the CDR3 is 15 residues. V was clipped by 4 bases and J by 14 bases, with 25 bases between them. The germline gives CDR1 SGHVS, CDR2 FNYEAQ. The CDR3 DNA reads TGTGCCAGCAGCTCCAACGCGCGGGCGCTCGCCAGGCCGTATTTT. Amino acid sequence: CASSSNARALARPYF.

The V gene is TRBV10-3, the J gene TRBJ2-5; 11 positions agree with TRBD2. The CDR3 is 15 amino acids. Germline V gene data show CDR1 as ENHRY and CDR2 as SYGVKD. The ends lost 0 bases at V and 8 bases at J; junction bases unmatched: 5. CDR3 DNA: TGTGCCATCAGTGAGTCGAAACTAGCGGGAGATACCCAGTACTTC. It specifies CAISESKLAGDTQYF.

V is TRBV5-6 and J is TRBJ2-5, with TRBD1 matching over 9 bases. With the DNA end fitting TRBJ2-7 better, the J assignment may be wrong. Germline loops: CDR1 SGHDT, CDR2 YYEEEE. The CDR3 is 14 amino acids. The CDR3 DNA reads as TGTGCCAGCAGAGGGACAGGGAGCTCCTACGAGCAGTACTTC. Residues: CASRGTGSSYEQYF.

V and J are TRBV5-1 and TRBJ2-7; the D gene is possibly TRBD1 (6 bases). From germline, CDR1 is SGHRS and CDR2 YFSETQ. V was cut by 8 bases and J by 0 bases, with 12 bases left in between. The length of the CDR3 is 13 residues. CDR3 DNA sequence: TGCGCCAGTCAGGGGCGCCTCTCCTACGAGCAGTACTTC. It is translated as CASQGRLSYEQYF.

This clone appeared once. The chain recombines TRBV9 with TRBJ2-5, with D tentatively TRBD1 or TRBD2 (5 bases each). Germline values: CDR1 SGDLS, CDR2 YYNGEE. V was shortened by 0 bases and J by 5 bases, with 14 bases between the two germline ends. The CDR3 totals 15 residues. The chain's CDR3 is CASSVGVWGMETQYF. The CDR3 DNA sequence: TGTGCCAGCAGCGTAGGGGTTTGGGGGATGGAGACCCAGTACTTC.

This rearrangement joins TRBV4-2 to TRBJ2-1; 11 nucleotides match TRBD2. Germline V gene lookup returns CDR1 LGHNA and CDR2 YNFKEQ. The CDR3 has 16 residues. V was pared by 2 bases and J by 2 bases, with 2 bases of the junction left unmatched. The CDR3 bases are TGTGCCAGCAGCCAACAGACTAGCGGGACCTACAATGAGCAGTTCTTC. This encodes CASSQQTSGTYNEQFF.

The chain uses TRBV6-5 and TRBJ1-1; possibly TRBD1 for D (6 bases). The CDR3 has 14 residues. Between the trimmed V and J ends, which lost 8 bases and 4 bases, there was a span of 17 bases. Germline lookup yields CDR1 MNHEY and CDR2 SVGAGI. DNA of the CDR3: TGTGCCAGCCTAGGTCACCAGGGGACCACTGAAGCTTTCTTT. Translated: CASLGHQGTTEAFF.

The chain carries TRBV13 and TRBJ1-3; D is ambiguous. With 1 base removed from V and 3 bases from J, the gap between germline ends came to 7 bases. CDR3 length: 14 amino acids. Germline lookup yields CDR1 PRHDT and CDR2 FYEKMQ (reference sequence). DNA of the CDR3: TGTGCCAGCAGCTTAGACTGGGTTGGAAACACCATATATTTT. Translation gives CASSLDWVGNTIYF. The complete variable domain, with remaining parts taken from reference TRBV13 and TRBJ1-3, reads AAGVIQSPRHLIKEKRETATLKCYPIPRHDTVYWYQQGPGQDPQFLISFYEKMQSDKGSIPDRFSAQQFSDYHSELNMSSLELGDSALYFCASSLDWVGNTIYFGEGSWLTVV.

The chain couples TRBV30 to TRBJ1-2; perhaps TRBD1 as D (5 bases). V lost 4 bases, J lost 8 bases, and 17 bases lay in between. The germline CDR1 and CDR2 sequences are GTSNPN and SVGIG (reference sequence). CDR3 size: 13 residues. This CDR3 reads CAWNSKMGQGYTF. The CDR3 nucleotides are TGTGCCTGGAACTCCAAGATGGGGCAGGGCTACACCTTC.

This chain joins TRBV30 and TRBJ1-2; TRBD1 is a possible D gene (6 bases). V lost 4 bases and J 4 bases, leaving 16 bases between the germline ends. Germline V CDR1 and CDR2: GTSNPN, SVGIG (reference sequence). This CDR3 has 14 residues. In DNA form, the CDR3 reads TGTGCCTGGACAGACAGGATGGGGGTCTATGGCTACACCTTC. Its protein product is CAWTDRMGVYGYTF.

The chain uses TRBV10-2 and TRBJ1-5; D gene uncertain. The CDR3 runs 12 residues. The V gene's germline CDR1 is WSHSY and CDR2 SAAADI. V lost 3 bases to trimming and J lost 5 bases, with 5 bases between them. This chain's CDR3 is CASSDRYQPQHF. For the CDR3, the DNA is TGCGCCAGCAGTGATCGTTATCAGCCCCAGCATTTT.

This rearrangement joins TRBV5-6 to TRBJ2-5; 8 bases are shared with TRBD2. V dropped 7 bases and J dropped 11; count of bases not matched to a gene: 13. The germline CDR1 and CDR2 sequences are SGHDT and YYEEEE. The CDR3 covers 13 residues. The CDR3 spells CASHSGGRAEQYF. CDR3 in DNA: TGTGCCAGCCACTCGGGAGGGCGAGCTGAGCAGTACTTC. Drawing the rest from reference TRBV5-6 and TRBJ2-5, the complete variable domain is DAGVTQSPTHLIKTRGQQVTLRCSPKSGHDTVSWYQQALGQGPQFIFQYYEEEERQRGNFPDRFSGHQFPNYSSELNVNALLLGDSALYLCASHSGGRAEQYFGPGTRLLVL.

The chain is built from TRBV28 and TRBJ1-3; tentatively, D is TRBD1 (6 bases). The CDR3 consists of 16 residues. Germline lookup yields CDR1 MDHEN and CDR2 SYDVKM. Trimming took 6 bases from V and 4 from J, leaving 19 bases between them. The CDR3 DNA reads as TGTGCCAGCAGCCAACGGACACAGGGTACCGGAAACACCATATATTTT. It specifies CASSQRTQGTGNTIYF.

Only one count was recorded for this clone. The J gene is TRBJ2-2, the V gene TRBV19; D uncertain. The V gene lost 7 bases and the J gene lost 7 bases, with 10 bases spanning the gap. The germline CDR1 and CDR2 sequences are LNHDA and SQIVND (reference sequence). The CDR3 is 12 residues long. The chain's CDR3 is CASIAVGGELFF. Here the CDR3 DNA reads TGTGCCAGTATAGCAGTCGGCGGGGAGCTGTTTTTT.

This clone was found a few times. V is TRBV4-1 and J is TRBJ2-5, with TRBD2 matching 9 bases. This CDR3 has 19 amino acids. The V gene end was trimmed by 0 bases and the J gene end by 5 bases; junction bases not matched to a gene: 16. Looked up from germline, CDR1 is MGHRA and CDR2 is YSYEKL. The CDR3: CASSQDPGLAPKGRETQYF. CDR3 in DNA: TGCGCCAGCAGCCAAGATCCGGGACTAGCTCCTAAGGGACGGGAGACCCAGTACTTC.

The chain couples TRBV6-6 to TRBJ2-7; 8 positions match TRBD2. There are 12 residues in the CDR3. The germline V gene has CDR1 MNHNY and CDR2 SVGAGI (reference sequence). V lost 8 bases to trimming and J lost 2 bases; unmatched junction nucleotides: 2. The CDR3 bases are TGTGCCAGCGGTAGCGGGGCCTACGAGCAGTACTTC. As protein: CASGSGAYEQYF.

This sequence joins TRBV7-9 and TRBJ2-7; D gene unclear. The CDR3 is made up of 8 amino acids. Trimming cost V 10 bases and J 6 bases, with 4 bases left between them. The germline V gene has CDR1 SEHNR and CDR2 FQNEAQ (reference sequence). CDR3 coding DNA: TGTGCCACCACCGAGCAGTACTTC. Translated: CATTEQYF.

The rearrangement uses TRBV10-3 and TRBJ2-5; TRBD2 might be the D (6 bases). V lost 6 bases to trimming and J lost 5 bases, with 13 bases between them. The CDR3 has 13 residues. Looked up from germline, CDR1 is ENHRY and CDR2 is SYGVKD. In DNA form, the CDR3 reads TGTGCCATCAGCGAAAGCGGGCTCGAGACCCAGTACTTC. This encodes CAISESGLETQYF.

The V call is TRBV19, the J call TRBJ2-1; D uncertain. CDR3 length: 14 amino acids. Trimming shortened V by 7 bases and J by 5 bases, and 15 bases separated the two germline ends. Germline lookup yields CDR1 LNHDA and CDR2 SQIVND (reference sequence). The CDR3 protein is CASTQVWGDNEQFF. CDR3 nucleotide sequence: TGTGCCAGTACCCAGGTCTGGGGTGACAATGAGCAGTTCTTC. Full variable domain (rest looked up from reference TRBV19 and TRBJ2-1): DGGITQSPKYLFRKEGQNVTLSCEQNLNHDAMYWYRQDPGQGLRLIYYSQIVNDFQKGDIAEGYSVSREKKESFPLTVTSAQKNPTAFYLCASTQVWGDNEQFFGPGTRLTVL.

The chain uses TRBV6-5 and TRBJ2-1; 12 bases fit TRBD1. The CDR3 runs to 15 residues. Looked up from germline, CDR1 is MNHEY and CDR2 is SVGAGI. V was clipped by 7 bases and J by 8 bases; unmatched bases: 9. The CDR3 loop reads CASTHGGQGADEQFF. The CDR3 region has the DNA TGTGCCAGCACCCATGGGGGACAGGGGGCCGATGAGCAGTTCTTC.

V gene TRBV27 combines with J gene TRBJ2-7; 8 nucleotides line up with TRBD2. Germline V gene data show CDR1 as MNHEY and CDR2 as SMNVEV (reference sequence). The CDR3 extends over 15 amino acids. With 6 bases clipped from V and 3 bases from J, the junction kept 10 bases outside the gene matches. The CDR3 protein is CASRLGAGDLYEQYF. The CDR3 region has the DNA TGTGCCAGCAGACTCGGAGCGGGAGACCTCTACGAGCAGTACTTC.

This chain connects TRBV6-4 to TRBJ2-1, with D possibly TRBD1 on 8 matching bases. The germline V gene encodes CDR1 MRHNA and CDR2 SNTAGT. V dropped 5 bases and J dropped 4 bases, with 18 bases sitting between them. The CDR3 has 16 residues. CDR3 nucleotide sequence: TGTGCCAGCAGTATACAGGGGGGCGGGGGTTACAATGAGCAGTTCTTC. It is translated as CASSIQGGGGYNEQFF.

The chain carries TRBV9 and TRBJ2-5; D tentatively reads TRBD1 or TRBD2 (5 bases each). V was clipped by 3 bases and J by 5 bases, with 17 bases between them. The CDR3 is made up of 15 amino acids. Per germline, CDR1 SGDLS and CDR2 YYNGEE. CDR3: CASSEGPTEGETQYF. DNA of the CDR3: TGTGCCAGCAGCGAGGGACCCACAGAGGGGGAGACCCAGTACTTC.

V is TRBV28 and J is TRBJ2-5; D possibly matches TRBD1 or TRBD2 (6 bases each). The CDR3 has 13 amino acids. From germline, CDR1 is MDHEN and CDR2 SYDVKM. With 4 bases removed from V and 9 bases from J, the gap between germline ends came to 15 bases. The CDR3 protein is CASSSGALAAQYF. The DNA of the CDR3 is TGTGCCAGCAGTTCGGGGGCATTGGCGGCCCAGTACTTC.

The V and J genes are TRBV28 and TRBJ2-3; D is possibly TRBD2 (6 bases). Trimming cost V 3 bases and J 0 bases, with 7 bases left between them. The CDR3 has 14 amino acids. CDR1 and CDR2 from the germline V gene are MDHEN and SYDVKM. The CDR3 loop reads CASSFRGSTDTQYF. For the CDR3, the DNA is TGTGCCAGCAGTTTTCGGGGGAGCACAGATACGCAGTATTTT. The complete variable domain, with remaining parts taken from reference TRBV28 and TRBJ2-3, reads DVKVTQSSRYLVKRTGEKVFLECVQDMDHENMFWYRQDPGLGLRLIYFSYDVKMKEKGDIPEGYSVSREKKERFSLILESASTNQTSMYLCASSFRGSTDTQYFGPGTRLTVL.